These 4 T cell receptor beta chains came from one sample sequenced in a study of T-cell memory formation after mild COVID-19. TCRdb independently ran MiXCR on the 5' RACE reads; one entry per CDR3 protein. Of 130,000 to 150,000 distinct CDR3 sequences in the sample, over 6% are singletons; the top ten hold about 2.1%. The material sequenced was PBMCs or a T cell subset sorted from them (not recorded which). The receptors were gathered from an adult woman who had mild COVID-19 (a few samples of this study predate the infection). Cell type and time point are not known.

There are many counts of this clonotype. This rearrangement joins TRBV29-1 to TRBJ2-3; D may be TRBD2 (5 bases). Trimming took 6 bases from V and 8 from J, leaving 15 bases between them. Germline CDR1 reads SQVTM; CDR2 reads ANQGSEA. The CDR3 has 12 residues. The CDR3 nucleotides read TGCAGCGTCGGACTCGAATCCCGTACGCAGTATTTT. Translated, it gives CSVGLESRTQYF.

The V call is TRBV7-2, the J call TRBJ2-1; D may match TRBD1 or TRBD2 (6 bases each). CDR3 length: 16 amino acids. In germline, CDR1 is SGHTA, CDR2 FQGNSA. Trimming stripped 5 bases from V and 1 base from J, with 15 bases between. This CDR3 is CASSKGGLYSYNEQFF. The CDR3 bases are TGTGCCAGCAGCAAGGGGGGATTATATTCCTACAATGAGCAGTTCTTC.

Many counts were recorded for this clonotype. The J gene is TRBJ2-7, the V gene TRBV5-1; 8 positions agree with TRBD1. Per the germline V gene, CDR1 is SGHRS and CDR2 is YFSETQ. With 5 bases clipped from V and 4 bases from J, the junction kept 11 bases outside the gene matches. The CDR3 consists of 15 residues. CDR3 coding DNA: TGCGCCAGCAGGTCCGGGACAGGCGGACTATACGAGCAGTACTTC. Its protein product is CASRSGTGGLYEQYF.

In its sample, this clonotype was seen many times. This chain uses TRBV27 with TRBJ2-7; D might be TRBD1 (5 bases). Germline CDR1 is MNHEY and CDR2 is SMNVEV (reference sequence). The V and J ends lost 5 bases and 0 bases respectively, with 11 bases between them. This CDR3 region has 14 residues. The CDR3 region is CASSPNDSSYEQYF. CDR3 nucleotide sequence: TGTGCCAGCAGTCCCAACGACAGCTCCTACGAGCAGTACTTC.